This paragraph covers one T cell receptor (beta chain) sequence. No antigen is known for it. This sample is drawn from a study of T cell responses to AZD1222 COVID-19 vaccine. Study context: Pooled together were second doses at about 4 or about 12 weeks.

The table came from immunoSEQ multiplex PCR; TCRdb's copy has only in-frame clones and leaves some out. The sample consists of fewer than 100,000 clones, around 90% of them appearing once. General observations from the study: Clonal diversity may have been underestimated in mostly white British donors. Epitopes outside B.1.351 and B.1.1.7 mutated regions reportedly drew nearly half of spike TCRs. Baseline testing showed seropositivity in only a handful of AZD1222 recipients.

The receptor was isolated from an adult in good health. The sequencing here drew on peripheral blood, taken on day 0 of AZD1222 vaccination.

CDR3 region: CASSSTTGTGAHEQYF. The CDR3 coding sequence is TGTGCCAGCTCATCCACAACCGGGACAGGGGCCCACGAGCAGTACTTC. V is TRBV18 and J is TRBJ2-7; 10 bases are a match to TRBD1. Looked up from germline, CDR1 is KGHSH and CDR2 is LQKENI. J was trimmed by 5 bases and V by 5 bases; bases with no gene match: 12. CDR3 length: 16 amino acids.